This T cell receptor beta chain was recovered during a study of T cells in Graves' hyperthyroidism and ophthalmopathy. Study results and limitations: The model made its ophthalmopathy prediction, and onset followed a median about 5.9 months later.

V was trimmed by 1 base and J by 1 base, leaving 25 bases between them. Germline V gene lookup returns CDR1 LNHDA and CDR2 SQIVND (reference sequence). The CDR3 is 20 amino acids. What was amplified from RNA transcripts were TCR beta CDR3 regions. A first-round RT-PCR of the TCR CDR3 used the HTBI primer set. TCRdb redid the calling of the multiplex PCR reads with MiXCR, one entry per CDR3 protein. Altogether approximately 300,000 distinct CDR3 sequences are present, 15% to 20% being singletons, with the ten largest covering 39%. The PBMCs were taken from around 10 ml of fresh peripheral blood. About this clonotype: Antigen specificity is unknown.

The chain links TRBV19 to TRBJ2-5; maybe TRBD2 (8 bases). Sequenced sample: blood. This receptor was identified in a man aged 45-60 years with Graves' ophthalmopathy. The CDR3 DNA follows: TGTGCCAGTAGTATAGTCAGGGGGAGCGGGAGTCCCTCTCTCCAAGAGACCCAGTACTTC. It codes for CASSIVRGSGSPSLQETQYF.